The 3 T cell receptor beta chains below were found in one sample sequenced in a study of cytotoxic CD8 clonotypes in ibrutinib-treated CLL. Sequenced by immunoSEQ multiplex PCR; TCRdb stores in-frame clones only, minus some. The sample lists more than 45,000 clones; roughly 85% were seen once. This specimen was PBMCs, taken after 24 months of ibrutinib treatment. The receptors originated from a human donor with chronic lymphocytic leukemia.

The rearrangement links TRBV2 to TRBJ2-7; D not certain. The CDR3 sequence is 13 residues long. Trimming stripped 2 bases from V and 4 bases from J, with 9 bases between. Per germline, CDR1 SNHLY and CDR2 FYNNEI. The CDR3 DNA follows: TGTGCCAGCAGTGAAAAACCCTCATACGAGCAGTACTTC. Its translation: CASSEKPSYEQYF.

The chain joins TRBV7-2 to TRBJ2-7, with 11 bases identical to TRBD2. Germline V CDR1 and CDR2: SGHTA, FQGNSA. V was clipped by 1 base and J by 0 bases; unmatched bases: 2. The CDR3 has 16 residues. The CDR3 DNA reads TGTGCCAGCAGCTTAGAGGGGACTAGCGGCTCCTACGAGCAGTACTTC. It specifies CASSLEGTSGSYEQYF.

A few counts support this clone. This chain connects TRBV6-5 to TRBJ1-5, with 8 bases matching TRBD1. The CDR3 is 16 amino acids. Germline lookup yields CDR1 MNHEY and CDR2 SVGAGI. The V and J ends lost 2 bases and 0 bases, in that order; junction bases with no gene match: 3. The CDR3 DNA reads TGTGCCAGCAGTTACGGGGGGACAGGTAGCAATCAGCCCCAGCATTTT. The encoded protein is CASSYGGTGSNQPQHF.